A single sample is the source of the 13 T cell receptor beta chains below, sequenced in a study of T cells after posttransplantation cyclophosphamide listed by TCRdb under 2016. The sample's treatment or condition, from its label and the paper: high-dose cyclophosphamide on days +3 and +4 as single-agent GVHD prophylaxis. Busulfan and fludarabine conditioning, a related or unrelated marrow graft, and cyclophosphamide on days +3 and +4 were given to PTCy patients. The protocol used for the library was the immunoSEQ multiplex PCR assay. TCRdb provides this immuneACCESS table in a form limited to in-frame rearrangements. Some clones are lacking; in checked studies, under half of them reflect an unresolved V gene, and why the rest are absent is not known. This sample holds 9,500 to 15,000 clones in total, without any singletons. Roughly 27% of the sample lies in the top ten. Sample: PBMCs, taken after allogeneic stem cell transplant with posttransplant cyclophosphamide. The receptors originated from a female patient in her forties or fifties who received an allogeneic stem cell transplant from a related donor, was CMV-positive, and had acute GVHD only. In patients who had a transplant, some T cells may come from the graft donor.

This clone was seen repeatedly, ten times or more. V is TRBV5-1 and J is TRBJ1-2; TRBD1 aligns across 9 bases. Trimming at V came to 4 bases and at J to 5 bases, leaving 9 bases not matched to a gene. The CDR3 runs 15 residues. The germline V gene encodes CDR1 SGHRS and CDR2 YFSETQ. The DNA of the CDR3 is TGCGCCAGCAGCCCAGGGACAGGGAAGGGTTATGGCTACACCTTC. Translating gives CASSPGTGKGYGYTF.

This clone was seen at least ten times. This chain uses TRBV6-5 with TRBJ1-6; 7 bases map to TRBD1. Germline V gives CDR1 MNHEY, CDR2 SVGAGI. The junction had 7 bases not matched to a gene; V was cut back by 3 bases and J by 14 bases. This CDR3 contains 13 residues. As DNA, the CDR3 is TGTGCCAGCAGTTATGACAGGGCTGTCACCCTCCACTTT. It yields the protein CASSYDRAVTLHF.

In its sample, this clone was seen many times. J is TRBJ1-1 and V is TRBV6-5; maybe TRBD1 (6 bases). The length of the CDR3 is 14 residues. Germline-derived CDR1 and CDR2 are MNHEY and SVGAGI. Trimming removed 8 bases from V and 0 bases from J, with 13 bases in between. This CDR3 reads CASRPQGLNTEAFF. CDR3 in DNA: TGTGCCAGCCGCCCCCAGGGGTTGAACACTGAAGCTTTCTTT.

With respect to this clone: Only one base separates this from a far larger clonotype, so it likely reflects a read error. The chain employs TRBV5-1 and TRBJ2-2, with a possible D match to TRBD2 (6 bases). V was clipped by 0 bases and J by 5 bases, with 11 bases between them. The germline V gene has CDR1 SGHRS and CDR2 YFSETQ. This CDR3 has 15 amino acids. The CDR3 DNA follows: TGCGCCAGCAGCTTGGGTCGGGGGAGGACCGGGGAGCTGTTTTTT. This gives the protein CASSLGRGRTGELFF. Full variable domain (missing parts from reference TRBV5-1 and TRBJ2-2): KAGVTQTPRYLIKTRGQQVTLSCSPISGHRSVSWYQQTPGQGLQFLFEYFSETQRNKGNFPGRFSGRQFSNSRSEMNVSTLELGDSALYLCASSLGRGRTGELFFGEGSRLTVL.

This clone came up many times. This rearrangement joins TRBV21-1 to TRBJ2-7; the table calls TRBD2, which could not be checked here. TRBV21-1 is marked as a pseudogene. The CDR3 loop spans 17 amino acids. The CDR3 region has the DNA TGTGCCAGCAGCAAAATGACTAGCGGGAGGTTATCCTACGAGCAGTACGTC. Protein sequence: CASSKMTSGRLSYEQYV.

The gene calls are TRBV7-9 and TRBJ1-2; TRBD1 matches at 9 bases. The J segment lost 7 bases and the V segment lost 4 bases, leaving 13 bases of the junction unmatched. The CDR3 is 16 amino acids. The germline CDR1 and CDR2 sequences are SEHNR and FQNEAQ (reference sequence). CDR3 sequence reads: CASSSAGPQGALGYTF. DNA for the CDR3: TGTGCCAGCAGCTCAGCCGGGCCACAGGGGGCGCTTGGCTACACCTTC.

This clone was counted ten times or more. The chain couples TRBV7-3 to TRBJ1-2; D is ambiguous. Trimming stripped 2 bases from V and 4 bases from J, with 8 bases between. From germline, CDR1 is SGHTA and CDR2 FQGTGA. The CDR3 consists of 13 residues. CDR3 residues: CASSLDNTYGYTF. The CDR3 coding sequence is TGTGCCAGCAGCTTAGACAACACCTATGGCTACACCTTC.

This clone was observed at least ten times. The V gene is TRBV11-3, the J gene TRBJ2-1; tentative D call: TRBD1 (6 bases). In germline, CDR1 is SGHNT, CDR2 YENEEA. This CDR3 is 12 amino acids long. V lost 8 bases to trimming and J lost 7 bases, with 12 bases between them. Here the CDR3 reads CASGYRANEQFF. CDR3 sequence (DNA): TGTGCCAGCGGATACAGGGCGAATGAGCAGTTCTTC.

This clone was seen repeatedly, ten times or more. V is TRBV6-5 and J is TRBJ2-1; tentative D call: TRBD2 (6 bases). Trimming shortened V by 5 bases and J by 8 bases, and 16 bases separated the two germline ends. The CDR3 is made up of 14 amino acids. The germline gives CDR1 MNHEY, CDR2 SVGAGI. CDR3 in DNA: TGTGCCAGCAGTCCGGGACTTGTACTGGATGAGCAGTTCTTC. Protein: CASSPGLVLDEQFF.

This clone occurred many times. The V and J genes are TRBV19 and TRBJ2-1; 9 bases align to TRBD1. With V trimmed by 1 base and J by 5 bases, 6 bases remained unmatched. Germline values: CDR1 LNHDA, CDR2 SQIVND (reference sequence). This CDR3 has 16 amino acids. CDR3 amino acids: CASSIGDRAGDNEQFF. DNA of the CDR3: TGTGCCAGTAGTATAGGGGACAGGGCAGGCGACAATGAGCAGTTCTTC. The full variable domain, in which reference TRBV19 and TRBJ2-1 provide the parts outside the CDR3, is DGGITQSPKYLFRKEGQNVTLSCEQNLNHDAMYWYRQDPGQGLRLIYYSQIVNDFQKGDIAEGYSVSREKKESFPLTVTSAQKNPTAFYLCASSIGDRAGDNEQFFGPGTRLTVL.

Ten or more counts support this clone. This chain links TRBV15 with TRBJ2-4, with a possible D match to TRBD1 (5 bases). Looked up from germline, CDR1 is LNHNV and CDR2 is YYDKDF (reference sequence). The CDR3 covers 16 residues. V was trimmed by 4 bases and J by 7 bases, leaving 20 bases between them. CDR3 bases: TGTGCCACCAGCAACCCTGTGGTGGGGCGTCGGAACATTCAGTACTTC. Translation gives CATSNPVVGRRNIQYF.

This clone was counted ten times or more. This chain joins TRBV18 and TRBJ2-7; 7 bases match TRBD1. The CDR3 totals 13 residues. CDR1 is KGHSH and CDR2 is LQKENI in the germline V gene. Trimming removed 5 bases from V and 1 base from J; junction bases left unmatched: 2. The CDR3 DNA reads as TGTGCCAGCTCAAGGGGACAGTCCTACGAGCAGTACGTC. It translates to CASSRGQSYEQYV.

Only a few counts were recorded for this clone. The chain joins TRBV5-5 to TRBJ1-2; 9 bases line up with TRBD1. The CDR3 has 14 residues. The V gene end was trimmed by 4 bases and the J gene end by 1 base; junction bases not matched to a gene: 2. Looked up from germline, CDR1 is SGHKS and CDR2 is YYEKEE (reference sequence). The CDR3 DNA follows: TGTGCCAGCAGCCGACAGGGGGGTAACTATGGCTACACCTTC. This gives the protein CASSRQGGNYGYTF.